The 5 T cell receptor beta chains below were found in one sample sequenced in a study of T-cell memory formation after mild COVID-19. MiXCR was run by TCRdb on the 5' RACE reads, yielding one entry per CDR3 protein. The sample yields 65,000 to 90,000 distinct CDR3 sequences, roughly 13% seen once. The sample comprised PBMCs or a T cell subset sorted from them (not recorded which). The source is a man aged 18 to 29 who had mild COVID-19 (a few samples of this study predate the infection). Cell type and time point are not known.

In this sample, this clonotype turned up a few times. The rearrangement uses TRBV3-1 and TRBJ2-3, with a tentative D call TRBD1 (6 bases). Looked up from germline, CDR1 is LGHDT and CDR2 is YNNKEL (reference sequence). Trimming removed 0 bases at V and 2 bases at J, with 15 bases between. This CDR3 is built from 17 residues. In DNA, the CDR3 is TGTGCCAGCAGCCAAGAAACCGGGACATTGGACACAGATACGCAGTATTTT. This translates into CASSQETGTLDTDTQYF.

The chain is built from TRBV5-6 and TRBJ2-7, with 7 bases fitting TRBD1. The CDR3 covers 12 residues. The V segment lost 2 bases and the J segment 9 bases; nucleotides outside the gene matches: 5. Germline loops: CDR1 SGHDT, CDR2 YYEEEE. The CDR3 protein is CASSFGDSRQYV. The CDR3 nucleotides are TGTGCCAGCAGCTTCGGGGACAGTAGGCAGTACGTC.

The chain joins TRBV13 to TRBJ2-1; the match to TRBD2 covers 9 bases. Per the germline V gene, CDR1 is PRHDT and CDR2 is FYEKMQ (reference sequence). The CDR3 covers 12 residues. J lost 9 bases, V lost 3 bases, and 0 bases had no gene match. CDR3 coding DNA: TGTGCCAGCAGCTTGACTAGCGGTGAGCAGTTCTTC. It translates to CASSLTSGEQFF.

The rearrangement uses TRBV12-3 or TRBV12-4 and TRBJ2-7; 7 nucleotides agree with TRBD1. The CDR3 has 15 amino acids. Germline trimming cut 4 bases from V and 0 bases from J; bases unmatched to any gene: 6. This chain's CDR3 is CASSSMTGISYEQYF. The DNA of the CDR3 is TGTGCCAGCAGTTCGATGACAGGGATCTCCTACGAGCAGTACTTC.

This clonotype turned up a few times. The CDR3 nucleotides are TGTGCCAGCAGTTACGATTATCAGCCCCAGCATTTT. As protein: CASSYDYQPQHF. The rearrangement joins TRBV6-2 or TRBV6-3 to TRBJ1-5; D not certain. The CDR3 spans 12 residues. The germline V gene encodes CDR1 MNHEY and CDR2 SVGEGT. Trimming removed 2 bases from V and 5 bases from J, with 4 bases in between.